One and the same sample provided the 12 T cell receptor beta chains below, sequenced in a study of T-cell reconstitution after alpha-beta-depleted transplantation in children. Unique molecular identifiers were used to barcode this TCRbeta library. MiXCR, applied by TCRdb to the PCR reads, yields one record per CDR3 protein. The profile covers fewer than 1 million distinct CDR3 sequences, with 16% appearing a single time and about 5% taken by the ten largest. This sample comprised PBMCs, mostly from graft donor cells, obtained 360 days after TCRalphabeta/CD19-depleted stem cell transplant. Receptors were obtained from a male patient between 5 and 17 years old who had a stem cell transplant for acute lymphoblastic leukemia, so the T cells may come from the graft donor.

DNA of the CDR3: TGTGCCAGCAGAAACAGCAGGGGGCCTAACTATTACGAGCAGTACTTC. It yields the protein CASRNSRGPNYYEQYF. This chain uses TRBV12-3 or TRBV12-4 with TRBJ2-7, with TRBD1 identical over 8 bases. CDR3 length equals 16 residues. V dropped 6 bases and J dropped 4; count of bases not matched to a gene: 14.

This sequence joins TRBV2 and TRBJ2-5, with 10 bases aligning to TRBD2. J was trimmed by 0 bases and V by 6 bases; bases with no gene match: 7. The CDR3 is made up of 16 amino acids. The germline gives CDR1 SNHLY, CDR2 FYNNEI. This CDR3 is CASRWWTSGYQETQYF. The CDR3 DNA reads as TGTGCCAGCAGATGGTGGACTAGCGGATACCAAGAGACCCAGTACTTC.

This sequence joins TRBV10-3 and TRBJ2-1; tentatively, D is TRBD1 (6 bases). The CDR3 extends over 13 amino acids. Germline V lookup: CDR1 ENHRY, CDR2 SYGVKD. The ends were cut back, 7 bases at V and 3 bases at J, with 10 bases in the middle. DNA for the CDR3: TGTGCCATCAAAGGGGACAACTACAATGAGCAGTTCTTC. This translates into CAIKGDNYNEQFF.

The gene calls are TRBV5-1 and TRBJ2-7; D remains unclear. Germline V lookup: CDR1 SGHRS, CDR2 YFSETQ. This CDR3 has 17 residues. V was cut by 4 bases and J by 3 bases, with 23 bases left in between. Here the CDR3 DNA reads TGCGCCAGCAGCGGCCAAGTCGGCAGCGCCTATTTCTACGAGCAGTACTTC. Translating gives CASSGQVGSAYFYEQYF.

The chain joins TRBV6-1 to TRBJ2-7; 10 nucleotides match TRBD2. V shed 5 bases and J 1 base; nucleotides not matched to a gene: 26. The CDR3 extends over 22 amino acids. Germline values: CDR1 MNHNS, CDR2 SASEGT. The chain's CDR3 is CASSKTHGGSFPGTSVSYEQYF. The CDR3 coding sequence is TGTGCCAGCAGTAAAACCCACGGGGGATCTTTTCCCGGGACTAGCGTTTCCTACGAGCAGTACTTC.

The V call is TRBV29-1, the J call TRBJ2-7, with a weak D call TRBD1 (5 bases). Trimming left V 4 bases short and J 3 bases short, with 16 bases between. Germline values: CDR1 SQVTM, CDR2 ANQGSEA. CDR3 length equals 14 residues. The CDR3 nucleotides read TGCAGCGTTGTGCGGCAGGGCTTATACTACGAGCAGTACTTC. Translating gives CSVVRQGLYYEQYF.

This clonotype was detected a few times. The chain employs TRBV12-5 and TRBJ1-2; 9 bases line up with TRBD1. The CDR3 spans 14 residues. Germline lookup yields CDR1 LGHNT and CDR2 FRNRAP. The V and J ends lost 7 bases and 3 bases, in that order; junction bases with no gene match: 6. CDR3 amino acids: CASAKDRGYYGYTF. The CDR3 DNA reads TGTGCTAGTGCCAAGGACAGGGGTTACTATGGCTACACCTTC.

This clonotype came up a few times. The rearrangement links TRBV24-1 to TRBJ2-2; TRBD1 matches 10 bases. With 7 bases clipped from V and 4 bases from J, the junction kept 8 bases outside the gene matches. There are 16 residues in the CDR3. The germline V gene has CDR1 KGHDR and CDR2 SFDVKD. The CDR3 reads CATSSGTGVSTGELFF. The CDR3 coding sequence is TGTGCCACCAGCTCCGGGACAGGGGTCTCCACCGGGGAGCTGTTTTTT.

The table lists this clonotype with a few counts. This CDR3 is CASEEASGTSEQFF. Here the CDR3 DNA reads TGCGCCAGCGAAGAGGCTAGCGGGACTTCTGAGCAGTTCTTC. The chain has TRBV10-2 and TRBJ2-1; 9 nucleotides match TRBD2. Germline lookup yields CDR1 WSHSY and CDR2 SAAADI. The CDR3 totals 14 residues. V lost 8 bases to trimming and J lost 9 bases; unmatched junction nucleotides: 11.

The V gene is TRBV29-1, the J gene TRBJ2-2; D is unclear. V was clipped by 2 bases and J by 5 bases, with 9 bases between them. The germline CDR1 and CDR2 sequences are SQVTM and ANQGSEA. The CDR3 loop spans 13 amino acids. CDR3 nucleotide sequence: TGCAGCGTTGAAAGGGATGTGACCGGGGAGCTGTTTTTT. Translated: CSVERDVTGELFF.

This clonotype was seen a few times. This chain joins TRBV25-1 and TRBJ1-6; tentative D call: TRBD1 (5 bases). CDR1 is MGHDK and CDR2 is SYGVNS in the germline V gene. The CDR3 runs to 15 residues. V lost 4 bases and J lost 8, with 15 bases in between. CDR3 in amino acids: CASSANRIAHSPLHF. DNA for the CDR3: TGTGCCAGCAGTGCTAACAGGATCGCGCATTCACCCCTCCACTTT.

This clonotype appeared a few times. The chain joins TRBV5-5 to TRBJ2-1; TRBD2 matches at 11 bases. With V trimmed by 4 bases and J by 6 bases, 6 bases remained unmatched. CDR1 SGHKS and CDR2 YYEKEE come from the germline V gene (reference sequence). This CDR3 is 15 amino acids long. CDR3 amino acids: CASSLRTSGRNEQFF. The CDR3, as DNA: TGTGCCAGCAGCCTACGGACTAGCGGGCGCAATGAGCAGTTCTTC.